The sequence of this TCR beta chain was determined in a study of patients and donors after allogeneic stem cell transplantation. With V trimmed by 2 bases and J by 3 bases, 8 bases remained unmatched. This CDR3 region has 17 residues. TCRdb reprocessed the RT-PCR reads via MiXCR and lists one record per CDR3 protein. This sample yields approximately 140,000 distinct CDR3 sequences, of which about a third are seen a single time; 50% belongs to the top ten. This clonotype was seen only once. Sequencing input: blood, either unsorted or a sorted T cell fraction (not recorded which). The TCR comes from a human donor who was either an allogeneic HSCT recipient or a stem cell or donor lymphocyte infusion donor (not recorded which). It is not recorded whose cells these are; they may come from a transplant donor. The chain employs TRBV12-3 or TRBV12-4 and TRBJ2-2; TRBD1 matches 8 bases. The CDR3 loop is CASSLPVTGEDTGELFF. CDR3 sequence (DNA): TGTGCCAGCAGTTTACCCGTGACAGGGGAGGACACCGGGGAGCTGTTTTTT.